What follows are 3 T cell receptor beta chains derived from one specimen sequenced in a study of T cells in localized non-small cell lung cancer. The data were produced by immunoSEQ multiplex PCR, yet TCRdb's version contains in-frame clones alone and is incomplete. The sample consists of more than 100,000 clones, roughly 90% of them appearing once. The sequencing used peripheral blood, collected before any cancer treatment. These receptors all come from a female donor aged 60 or older with stage I lung adenocarcinoma.

The CDR3 is CATSRDLGVPHNEQFF. The CDR3 coding sequence is TGTGCCACCAGCAGAGATCTGGGGGTCCCCCACAATGAGCAGTTCTTC. The V call is TRBV15, the J call TRBJ2-1; the D call may be TRBD1 or TRBD2 (5 bases each). V lost 0 bases, J lost 5 bases, and 14 bases lay in between. Germline V gene data show CDR1 as LNHNV and CDR2 as YYDKDF (reference sequence). CDR3 length: 16 amino acids.

V is TRBV7-6 and J is TRBJ1-5, with D perhaps matching TRBD1 (6 bases). The V gene's germline CDR1 is SGHVS and CDR2 FNYEAQ. V was cut by 4 bases and J by 4 bases, with 20 bases left in between. The CDR3 spans 17 residues. CDR3 loop: CASSSGLGGASNQPQHF. CDR3 nucleotide sequence: TGTGCCAGCAGCTCCGGTCTTGGGGGGGCAAGTAATCAGCCCCAGCATTTT.

V is TRBV5-4 and J is TRBJ2-3; 9 nucleotides agree with TRBD2. The CDR3 totals 15 residues. Trimming at V came to 4 bases and at J to 0 bases, leaving 3 bases not matched to a gene. CDR1 and CDR2 from the germline V gene are SGHNT and YYREEE (reference sequence). The CDR3 region has the DNA TGTGCCAGCAGCCGACTAGCGGCAAGCACAGATACGCAGTATTTT. Translated, it gives CASSRLAASTDTQYF.